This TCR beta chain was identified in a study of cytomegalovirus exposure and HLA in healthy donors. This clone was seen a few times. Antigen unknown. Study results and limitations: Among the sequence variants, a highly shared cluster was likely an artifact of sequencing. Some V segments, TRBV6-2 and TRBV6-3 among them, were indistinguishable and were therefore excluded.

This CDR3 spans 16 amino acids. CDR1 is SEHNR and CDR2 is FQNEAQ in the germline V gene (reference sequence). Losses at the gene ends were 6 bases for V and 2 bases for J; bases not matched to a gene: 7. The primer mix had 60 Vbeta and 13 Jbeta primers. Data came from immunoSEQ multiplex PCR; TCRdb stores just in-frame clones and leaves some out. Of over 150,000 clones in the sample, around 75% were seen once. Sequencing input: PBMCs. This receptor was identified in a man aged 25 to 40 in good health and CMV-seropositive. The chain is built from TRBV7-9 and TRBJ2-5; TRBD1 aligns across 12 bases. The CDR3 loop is CASSLGDRGRQETQYF. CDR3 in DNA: TGTGCCAGCAGTTTGGGGGACAGGGGGCGGCAAGAGACCCAGTACTTC.